This TCR beta chain was identified during a study of tumor and adjacent non-tumor tissue in lung cancer. TCRbeta libraries were built with three rounds of nested PCR, modified from ARM-PCR. MiXCR, applied by TCRdb to the multiplex PCR reads, yields one record per CDR3 protein. The sample lists 75,000 to 95,000 distinct CDR3 sequences; just over 65% were seen once. Germline V lookup: CDR1 SQVTM, CDR2 ANQGSEA. The CDR3 loop spans 15 amino acids. To note about this clonotype: No antigen is known for it. Germline and junction disagree at one end, which may indicate a read error.

RNA was extracted from bulk tissue without any cell sorting. Chemotherapy-naive patients with new lung cancer underwent thoracic surgery in China, August–late 2014. Broader study findings: Tumor TCR diversity, when higher, was linked to shorter survival. Tumor tissue had significantly higher TCR diversity than normal lung. In normal lung, the top 100 clones were significantly more dominant than in tumor.

The sequencing sample was made of lung tumor tissue. The TCR originated in a man aged 60-69 years with non-small cell lung cancer. The V call is TRBV29-1, the J call TRBJ1-1; TRBD1 matches at 8 bases. DNA of the CDR3: TGCAGCATTTGGAACGGACTTTCAGGGGGCACTGAAGCCTTCTTT. Protein: CSIWNGLSGGTEAFF.